Here is one TCR beta chain with its context. Its antigen is unknown. Using immunoSEQ multiplex PCR, the repertoire was profiled, and TCRdb retains in-frame clones only, with some absent. The data contain 90,000 to 150,000 clones, around 91% of them singletons. The CDR3 contains 14 residues. V dropped 3 bases and J dropped 0 bases, with 8 bases sitting between them. Germline CDR1 reads LNHDA; CDR2 reads SQIVND (reference sequence). This sample was taken from a study of OX40 agonist ivuxolimab in advanced cancers. Study observations and caveats: Undetermined was the antigen specificity of the expanded peripheral T cells. Among the lowest peripheral clonal expansion occurred in 0.1-3.0 mg/kg partial responders.

Samples were taken at baseline and on day 1 of cycles 4 and 7. The chain uses TRBV19 and TRBJ2-5; D gene uncertain. This specimen was CD4+ or CD8+ T cells sorted from blood, taken in a trial of the OX40 agonist ivuxolimab. The receptor's source is an adult with an advanced solid tumor such as melanoma, head and neck, liver or kidney cancer. In nucleotides, the CDR3 is TGTGCCAGTAGTATCTTCCAGGACCAAGAGACCCAGTACTTC. This encodes CASSIFQDQETQYF.